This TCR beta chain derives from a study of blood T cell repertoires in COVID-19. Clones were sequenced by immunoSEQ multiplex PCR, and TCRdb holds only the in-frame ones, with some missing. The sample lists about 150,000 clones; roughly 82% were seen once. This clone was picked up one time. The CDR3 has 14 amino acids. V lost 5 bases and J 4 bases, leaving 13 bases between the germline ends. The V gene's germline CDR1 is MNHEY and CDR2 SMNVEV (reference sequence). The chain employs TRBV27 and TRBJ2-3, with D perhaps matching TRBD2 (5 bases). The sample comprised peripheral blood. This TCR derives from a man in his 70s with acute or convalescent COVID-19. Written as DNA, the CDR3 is TGTGCCAGCAGTCCTCCGGCTAGCTCAGATACGCAGTATTTT. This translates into CASSPPASSDTQYF.